This T cell receptor (beta chain) was documented in a study of beta chain features in type 1 diabetes. Study conclusions and caveats: Among patients with Type 1 diabetes, TCRB CDR3s were moderately but significantly shorter in every one of the four CD4+ subsets.

Germline loops: CDR1 MDHEN, CDR2 SYDVKM. This CDR3 spans 15 amino acids. After removal of 6 bases from V and 0 bases from J, the junction contained 7 bases not matched to a gene. The study reverse transcribed the entire isolated RNA, so it sequenced expressed TCRB transcripts. Repertoires were generated with immunoSEQ multiplex PCR, while TCRdb's copy carries only in-frame clones and drops some. The repertoire includes about 740,000 clones, around 15% of them detected once, and 0.022% sits in the top ten. For this clone: Its antigen remains unidentified.

The sequence was obtained from a man aged 18 to 30 with type 1 diabetes. Sequencing was carried out using naive CD4+ T cells from blood. V is TRBV28 and J is TRBJ2-5; 7 nucleotides align to TRBD2. The DNA of the CDR3 is TGTGCCAGCAGCCCCTGGGAGGGGAACCAAGAGACCCAGTACTTC. It yields the protein CASSPWEGNQETQYF.